This entry lists 10 T cell receptor beta chains sequenced from one sample in a study of T cell repertoires in aging, cancer and after chemotherapy. A mixed TRB-A/B primer pool amplified rearranged TRB by multiplex touch-down PCR. In TCRdb, the multiplex PCR reads were re-called with MiXCR into one record per CDR3 protein. Found here are around 10,000 distinct CDR3 sequences, roughly 24% of them singletons; the top ten hold 2% to 3%. The template was genomic DNA from peripheral blood, not RNA. The sequenced material came from blood. The receptors stem from a human donor in good health.

The chain is built from TRBV6-2 or TRBV6-3 and TRBJ2-6; D is ambiguous. The V end lost 2 bases, the J end lost 0 bases, and 11 bases lay between the germline ends. There are 17 residues in the CDR3. Germline-derived CDR1 and CDR2 are MNHEY and SVGEGT. The CDR3 DNA is TGTGCCAGCAGTTACGATCATCCATCCTCTGGGGCCAACGTCCTGACTTTC. Translation: CASSYDHPSSGANVLTF.

This clonotype was seen a few times. The chain joins TRBV11-2 to TRBJ2-7, with TRBD1 matching 7 bases. Per germline, CDR1 SGHAT and CDR2 FQNNGV. V lost 1 base, J lost 6 bases, and 6 bases stayed unmatched. The length of the CDR3 is 14 residues. CDR3: CASSLGQGSPEQYF. CDR3 bases: TGTGCCAGCAGCTTAGGACAGGGTTCCCCCGAGCAGTACTTC.

This sequence joins TRBV11-1 and TRBJ1-5; no firm D call. V was trimmed by 5 bases and J by 0 bases, leaving 11 bases between them. This CDR3 has 15 amino acids. Germline V CDR1 and CDR2: SGHAT, FQDESV (reference sequence). As DNA, the CDR3 is TGTGCCAGCAGCCGAAATGGATATAGCAATCAGCCCCAGCATTTT. Its protein is CASSRNGYSNQPQHF. Supplemented by reference TRBV11-1 and TRBJ1-5, the full variable domain reads EAEVAQSPRYKITEKSQAVAFWCDPISGHATLYWYRQILGQGPELLVQFQDESVVDDSQLPKDRFSAERLKGVDSTLKIQPAELGDSAMYLCASSRNGYSNQPQHFGDGTRLSIL.

The chain uses TRBV12-3 or TRBV12-4 and TRBJ2-3; D not certain. This CDR3 has 17 residues. Trimming stripped 1 base from V and 4 bases from J, with 18 bases between. CDR3 region: CASSLVVRLGLADTQYF. The CDR3 nucleotides read TGTGCCAGCAGTTTAGTGGTGAGGCTAGGGCTCGCAGATACGCAGTATTTT.

The chain carries TRBV7-4 and TRBJ2-1, with 9 bases identical to TRBD2. The trim removed 5 bases at V and 5 bases at J, leaving 16 bases unmatched. The CDR3 sequence is 18 residues long. CDR1 and CDR2 from the germline V gene are SGHVT and SQSDAQ. This CDR3 reads CASSPRWWREGQDNEQFF. CDR3 DNA sequence: TGTGCCAGCAGCCCCAGGTGGTGGCGGGAGGGCCAAGACAATGAGCAGTTCTTC. The complete variable domain, with remaining parts taken from reference TRBV7-4 and TRBJ2-1, reads GAGVSQSPRYKVAKRGRDVALRCDSISGHVTLYWYRQTLGQGSEVLTYSQSDAQRDKSGRPSGRFSAERPERSVSTLKIQRTEQGDSAVYLCASSPRWWREGQDNEQFFGPGTRLTVL.

This clonotype is labeled as medium-sized (0.01 to 0.1%). V usage is TRBV15 and J usage is TRBJ1-2; perhaps TRBD1 as D (5 bases). Germline V gene sequence: CDR1 LNHNV, CDR2 YYDKDF (reference sequence). Trimming removed 0 bases at V and 7 bases at J, with 12 bases between. The CDR3 loop spans 14 amino acids. CDR3 loop: CATSRDRGTFGYTF. The DNA for the CDR3 is TGTGCCACCAGCAGAGATCGAGGGACTTTTGGCTACACCTTC.

By share of the sample, this clonotype is medium-sized (0.01 to 0.1%). V is TRBV18 and J is TRBJ2-7; 9 positions match TRBD2. Germline V lookup: CDR1 KGHSH, CDR2 LQKENI. V gave up 2 bases and J gave up 4 bases; unmatched junction bases: 12. The CDR3 extends over 17 amino acids. CDR3 nucleotides: TGTGCCAGCTCACCAAGCGGGGGGCAACAGGGAGGTTACGAGCAGTACTTC. It codes for CASSPSGGQQGGYEQYF.

Points on this clonotype: A much larger clone differs by one base, so this may be a read error. The chain is built from TRBV19 and TRBJ1-5, with 11 bases lining up with TRBD1. V dropped 9 bases and J dropped 1; count of bases not matched to a gene: 11. The CDR3 has 17 residues. Germline V CDR1 and CDR2: LNHDA, SQIVND (reference sequence). CDR3 loop: CASDSWTGGLSNQPQHF. For the CDR3, the DNA is TGTGCCAGCGATTCCTGGACAGGGGGCTTGAGCAATCAGCCCCAGCATTTT.

By share, this clonotype counts as medium-sized. Written as DNA, the CDR3 is TGTGCCATCAGCCGCACAGGGGTAGAAAATGAAAAACTGTTTTTT. This encodes CAISRTGVENEKLFF. The rearrangement joins TRBV10-3 to TRBJ1-4; the match to TRBD1 covers 7 bases. Unmatched junction bases numbered 9, after V lost 6 bases and J lost 5 bases. The CDR3 contains 15 residues. From germline, CDR1 is ENHRY and CDR2 SYGVKD.

In its sample, this clonotype ranks as medium-sized. This rearrangement joins TRBV7-9 to TRBJ2-3; D gene uncertain. From germline, CDR1 is SEHNR and CDR2 FQNEAQ (reference sequence). Trimming removed 1 base at V and 3 bases at J, with 5 bases between. The CDR3 loop spans 13 amino acids. The CDR3 bases are TGTGCCAGCAGCTTAGTACAGACAGATACGCAGTATTTT. Its translation: CASSLVQTDTQYF.